These 24 T cell receptor beta chains were sequenced from one sample in a study of shared clonotypes between healthy human individuals. The repertoire was sequenced with immunoSEQ multiplex PCR; TCRdb's copy has only in-frame clones and lacks some. This table has around 550,000 clones, around 96% appearing once. Sequencing was done on a sample of naive CD4+ T cells sorted from blood. The subset was: CD45RA+ positively selected. Receptor source: a woman aged 25 to 39 in good health.

The count of this clone is one. The chain is built from TRBV6-1 and TRBJ2-2; TRBD2 matches 10 bases. Germline CDR1 MNHNS, CDR2 SASEGT. This CDR3 contains 16 residues. Trimming removed 4 bases from V and 2 bases from J; junction bases left unmatched: 4. DNA of the CDR3: TGTGCCAGCAGTGGGGCTAGCGGGAGTAACACCGGGGAGCTGTTTTTT. Translation gives CASSGASGSNTGELFF.

The J gene is TRBJ2-7, the V gene TRBV19, with 10 bases lining up with TRBD2. This CDR3 contains 13 residues. V shed 6 bases, J shed 1 base, and the junction held 0 bases outside the gene matches. From germline, CDR1 is LNHDA and CDR2 SQIVND (reference sequence). As DNA, the CDR3 is TGTGCCAGTAGACTAGCGGGATCCTACGAGCAGTACTTC. Translation gives CASRLAGSYEQYF.

The J gene is TRBJ2-7, the V gene TRBV6-5; 7 positions agree with TRBD2. This CDR3 spans 14 amino acids. CDR1 is MNHEY and CDR2 is SVGAGI in the germline V gene. V dropped 6 bases and J dropped 4; count of bases not matched to a gene: 9. CDR3 DNA sequence: TGTGCCAGCAGCGGGGGGATGAGTGCGTACGAGCAGTACTTC. This codes for CASSGGMSAYEQYF.

The chain links TRBV28 to TRBJ2-7; a possible D gene is TRBD2 (5 bases). CDR3 size: 12 residues. Germline loops: CDR1 MDHEN, CDR2 SYDVKM. V was pared by 1 base and J by 6 bases, with 7 bases between. Here the CDR3 DNA reads TGTGCCAGCAGTTTATCTAGCTTCGAGCAGTACTTC. Residues: CASSLSSFEQYF.

This chain connects TRBV5-1 to TRBJ1-1, with TRBD1 matching over 7 bases. From germline, CDR1 is SGHRS and CDR2 YFSETQ. There are 15 residues in the CDR3. V lost 3 bases and J lost 11; bases outside the gene matches: 16. The CDR3 bases are TGCGCCAGCAGCTGGGACGAGGGGGCATTTCTTCAGGCTTTCTTT. It codes for CASSWDEGAFLQAFF.

V and J are TRBV5-1 and TRBJ2-2; a possible D gene is TRBD1 (6 bases). V was clipped by 0 bases and J by 4 bases, with 16 bases between them. The CDR3 spans 17 residues. Per the germline V gene, CDR1 is SGHRS and CDR2 is YFSETQ. The CDR3 region has the DNA TGCGCCAGCAGCTTGGTTCCCCGGGACACCCCCACCGGGGAGCTGTTTTTT. As protein: CASSLVPRDTPTGELFF.

The chain carries TRBV18 and TRBJ2-2, with D perhaps being TRBD1 or TRBD2 (6 bases each). The germline V gene encodes CDR1 KGHSH and CDR2 LQKENI. V was pared by 4 bases and J by 1 base, with 16 bases between. This CDR3 is 17 amino acids long. The CDR3 region is CASSLTPGAKNTGELFF. The DNA of the CDR3 is TGTGCCAGCTCACTAACACCGGGGGCGAAGAACACCGGGGAGCTGTTTTTT.

The J gene is TRBJ1-4, the V gene TRBV5-4; tentatively, D is TRBD1 (5 bases). This CDR3 spans 17 amino acids. Trimming took off 5 bases at V and 2 bases at J, with 19 bases between the two ends. Germline CDR1 and CDR2: SGHNT and YYREEE (reference sequence). DNA for the CDR3: TGTGCCAGCAGAAGGAGGGGTAGGGGAGGGACTAATGAAAAACTGTTTTTT. This translates into CASRRRGRGGTNEKLFF.

This sequence joins TRBV7-9 and TRBJ2-1; 8 nucleotides align to TRBD1. CDR3 length: 14 amino acids. From germline, CDR1 is SEHNR and CDR2 FQNEAQ (reference sequence). Unmatched junction bases numbered 3, after V lost 5 bases and J lost 3 bases. The CDR3 region has the DNA TGTGCCAGCAGCCAGGACAGGGTCTACAATGAGCAGTTCTTC. Translated, it gives CASSQDRVYNEQFF.

The rearrangement links TRBV13 to TRBJ2-5; 8 positions agree with TRBD1. The closer fit of TRBJ2-7 to the DNA end suggests the J call may be wrong. Germline assignment: CDR1 PRHDT and CDR2 FYEKMQ (reference sequence). This CDR3 spans 15 amino acids. CDR3 sequence reads: CASSFLGQGVHEQYF. The CDR3 DNA is TGTGCCAGCAGCTTTCTTGGACAGGGTGTCCACGAGCAGTACTTC.

This sequence joins TRBV19 and TRBJ1-5; 7 positions agree with TRBD1. This CDR3 spans 13 amino acids. Germline V gene data show CDR1 as LNHDA and CDR2 as SQIVND (reference sequence). The V gene end was trimmed by 6 bases and the J gene end by 4 bases; junction bases not matched to a gene: 3. Written as DNA, the CDR3 is TGTGCCAGTAGGCACAGGGGAAATCAGCCCCAGCATTTT. Its protein is CASRHRGNQPQHF.

The CDR3 sequence: CAWSTGLAGLSYEQYF. Written as DNA, the CDR3 is TGTGCCTGGAGTACGGGACTAGCGGGGCTCTCCTACGAGCAGTACTTC. V and J are TRBV30 and TRBJ2-5, with 13 bases that match TRBD2. The end of the DNA aligns better with TRBJ2-7, so the J call may be wrong. The CDR3 contains 16 residues. The germline V gene encodes CDR1 GTSNPN and CDR2 SVGIG (reference sequence).

V and J are TRBV11-3 and TRBJ2-2; weak D call: TRBD1 (6 bases). V was clipped by 1 base and J by 3 bases, with 15 bases between them. The CDR3 has 17 residues. Germline CDR1 is SGHNT and CDR2 is YENEEA. CDR3 region: CASSLGSRQDHTGELFF. In DNA form, the CDR3 reads TGTGCCAGCAGCTTAGGCTCGCGACAGGACCACACCGGGGAGCTGTTTTTT.

This sequence joins TRBV21-1 and TRBJ2-5. TRBV21-1 is a documented pseudogene. This CDR3 is built from 14 residues. For the CDR3, the DNA is TGTGCCAGCAGCAAAGCCGACCTGATGCTGACCCAGTACTTC. Protein product: CASSKADLMLTQYF.

This chain links TRBV5-4 with TRBJ1-1, with D hard to call. V was pared by 0 bases and J by 4 bases, with 13 bases between. The CDR3 covers 15 residues. Germline values: CDR1 SGHNT, CDR2 YYREEE (reference sequence). CDR3 protein: CASSLDPGKGTEAFF. CDR3 coding DNA: TGTGCCAGCAGCTTGGATCCGGGCAAGGGCACTGAAGCTTTCTTT.

CDR3 sequence reads: CASSLDIQGALEQFF. CDR3 nucleotide sequence: TGTGCCAGCAGCTTAGATATACAGGGGGCTCTTGAGCAGTTCTTC. This chain links TRBV11-2 with TRBJ2-1; TRBD1 aligns across 9 bases. V dropped 0 bases and J dropped 9; count of bases not matched to a gene: 6. Germline V gene sequence: CDR1 SGHAT, CDR2 FQNNGV. The CDR3 spans 15 residues.

This chain uses TRBV28 with TRBJ2-7; D perhaps matches TRBD1 (6 bases). The CDR3 spans 17 residues. CDR1 is MDHEN and CDR2 is SYDVKM in the germline V gene. V dropped 5 bases and J dropped 0 bases, with 20 bases sitting between them. The CDR3 DNA reads as TGTGCCAGCAGTCCCACCCCCGGACAGCCGAGCTCCTACGAGCAGTACTTC. Translation gives CASSPTPGQPSSYEQYF.

The chain has TRBV19 and TRBJ2-3; D ambiguous. Deletions cut 0 bases from V and 6 bases from J, with 10 bases between. The CDR3 has 14 residues. Germline loops: CDR1 LNHDA, CDR2 SQIVND (reference sequence). The CDR3 nucleotides read TGTGCCAGTAGTATAGATCGGTGGGTGGATACGCAGTATTTT. Protein: CASSIDRWVDTQYF.

This chain uses TRBV19 with TRBJ2-5; 8 bases are shared with TRBD2. The CDR3 covers 18 residues. Trimming removed 3 bases from V and 0 bases from J; junction bases left unmatched: 12. Looked up from germline, CDR1 is LNHDA and CDR2 is SQIVND (reference sequence). CDR3 coding DNA: TGTGCCAGTAGTATCGGTCTAGCGGGCGATGCTTACCAAGAGACCCAGTACTTC. Translating gives CASSIGLAGDAYQETQYF.

V gene TRBV5-1 combines with J gene TRBJ2-2; 11 nucleotides agree with TRBD2. With V trimmed by 4 bases and J by 4 bases, 6 bases remained unmatched. Germline V gives CDR1 SGHRS, CDR2 YFSETQ. This CDR3 spans 16 amino acids. CDR3 bases: TGCGCCAGCAGCCTGCGACTAGCGGGGCGCACCGGGGAGCTGTTTTTT. Protein sequence: CASSLRLAGRTGELFF.

This rearrangement joins TRBV5-1 to TRBJ2-2; the match to TRBD1 covers 8 bases. After removal of 4 bases from V and 0 bases from J, the junction contained 8 bases not matched to a gene. This CDR3 has 17 residues. The V gene's germline CDR1 is SGHRS and CDR2 YFSETQ. The CDR3 loop is CASSQGQETANTGELFF. In DNA form, the CDR3 reads TGCGCCAGCAGCCAGGGACAGGAAACAGCGAACACCGGGGAGCTGTTTTTT.

The chain couples TRBV10-2 to TRBJ1-3; D is ambiguous. The CDR3 is 11 residues long. Trimming shortened V by 7 bases and J by 4 bases, and 5 bases separated the two germline ends. The germline CDR1 and CDR2 sequences are WSHSY and SAAADI. The CDR3 is CASKGGNTIYF. CDR3 DNA sequence: TGCGCCAGCAAAGGGGGAAACACCATATATTTT.

This clone was detected only a few times. The J gene is TRBJ2-5, the V gene TRBV7-2, with D hard to call. This CDR3 comprises 12 residues. Per germline, CDR1 SGHTA and CDR2 FQGNSA. Deletions cut 0 bases from V and 5 bases from J, with 4 bases between. The CDR3 nucleotides are TGTGCCAGCAGCTTAGCCAGTGAGACCCAGTACTTC. This gives the protein CASSLASETQYF. Filled out from reference TRBV7-2 and TRBJ2-5, the complete variable domain reads GAGVSQSPSNKVTEKGKDVELRCDPISGHTALYWYRQSLGQGLEFLIYFQGNSAPDKSGLPSDRFSAERTGGSVSTLTIQRTQQEDSAVYLCASSLASETQYFGPGTRLLVL.

V gene TRBV5-1 combines with J gene TRBJ2-7; 7 nucleotides line up with TRBD2. The CDR3 extends over 13 amino acids. Germline assignment: CDR1 SGHRS and CDR2 YFSETQ. V was pared by 4 bases and J by 0 bases, with 1 base of the junction left unmatched. The CDR3 DNA reads TGCGCCAGCAGCCGGGAGGCCTCCTACGAGCAGTACTTC. This codes for CASSREASYEQYF.